The rows below give T cell receptor beta chains drawn from one sample of a study of cytomegalovirus exposure and HLA in healthy donors. The data were produced by immunoSEQ multiplex PCR, yet TCRdb's version contains in-frame clones alone and is incomplete. The data show about 100,000 clones, 76% seen once. Sequenced material: PBMCs. The receptors shown here come from a woman aged 50 to 60 in good health and CMV-seropositive. Each CDR3 is given with its conserved first and last residue. A D gene is named only where the DNA matches it firmly. Where a row states a size, it is once, few, many or the class of an expanded clone; other rows omit it.

J | size | V | D | DNA | CDR3
TRBJ2-5 | NA | TRBV4-1 | NA | TGCGCCAGCGCTCCCGAACCGGGGGGCTGGGAGACCCAGTACTTC | CASAPEPGGWETQYF
TRBJ2-1 | NA | TRBV11-1 | NA | TGTGCCAGCAGCTTAGTCGGCAGGGGAGGGGGTGGTGAGCAGTTCTTC | CASSLVGRGGGGEQFF
TRBJ1-1 | NA | TRBV7-6 | NA | TGTGCCAGCAGCTTAGGGTCAGGGAACACTGAAGCTTTCTTT | CASSLGSGNTEAFF
TRBJ2-7 | NA | TRBV5-1 | TRBD2 | TGCGCCAGCAGCGCCATTGTAGCGGGAGGTAACGAGCAGTACTTC | CASSAIVAGGNEQYF
TRBJ1-2 | once | TRBV6-1 | NA | TGTGCCAGCAGTGATAGCGGGACAAGGCGGTATGGCTACACCTTC | CASSDSGTRRYGYTF
TRBJ2-7 | NA | TRBV11-2 | TRBD1 | TGTGCCAGCAGCCCTCCCAGGGGGACCAAGGGAAGGGAGCAGTACTTC | CASSPPRGTKGREQYF
TRBJ1-5 | NA | TRBV30 | NA | TGTGCCTGGAGAGCCAGGGCGAACAATCAGCCCCAGCATTTT | CAWRARANNQPQHF
TRBJ1-2 | NA | TRBV5-4 | NA | TGTGCCAGCAGCTTGGGACAGGAGGATTATGGCTACACCTTC | CASSLGQEDYGYTF
TRBJ2-1 | NA | TRBV18 | TRBD1 | TGTGCCAGCTCAGGGGACAGAGAAAATGAGCAGTTCTTC | CASSGDRENEQFF
TRBJ1-1 | NA | TRBV6-5 | TRBD1 | TGTGCCAGCAGAACCAGGACAGGCCAGGGGACTGAAGCTTTCTTT | CASRTRTGQGTEAFF
TRBJ2-2 | NA | TRBV9 | NA | TGTGCCAGCCGCGGGGACTGGAACACCGGGGAGCTGTTTTTT | CASRGDWNTGELFF
TRBJ2-3 | NA | TRBV29-1 | TRBD1 | TGCAGCGTTGAAAGCCCCGGGACAGGGGGCACAGATACGCAGTATTTT | CSVESPGTGGTDTQYF
TRBJ1-2 | few | TRBV18 | NA | TGTGCCAGCTCACTAAACTCCGGGACTCCTATTCTAGGAGGCTACACCTTC | CASSLNSGTPILGGYTF
TRBJ2-3 | NA | TRBV6-1 | TRBD1 | TGTGCCAGCAGAGCGCCGGGACAGAGCACAGATACGCAGTATTTT | CASRAPGQSTDTQYF
TRBJ1-2 | NA | TRBV9 | NA | TGTGCCAGCAGCGTAGGGCGGACGGGAGATAACTATGGCTACACCTTC | CASSVGRTGDNYGYTF
TRBJ2-5 | NA | TRBV7-7 | NA | TGTGCTAGCAGTCGAGACTGGCAATCCCAACAAGAGACCCAGTACTTC | CASSRDWQSQQETQYF
TRBJ2-1 | NA | TRBV29-1 | NA | TGCAGCGTGAGGACAGCCTACAATGAGCAGTTCTTC | CSVRTAYNEQFF
TRBJ2-1 | NA | TRBV7-9 | NA | TGTGCCAGCAGCTTAGTCGGGGGAAACAATGAGCAGTTCTTC | CASSLVGGNNEQFF
TRBJ2-3 | NA | TRBV5-1 | NA | TGCGCCAGCAGCTCGTCCCATCCCAGGGGGGACACAGATACGCAGTATTTT | CASSSSHPRGDTDTQYF
TRBJ2-4 | NA | TRBV11-1 | NA | TGTGCCAGCAGCTCTAACCCATTAGGAGGTTCCAAAAACATTCAGTACTTC | CASSSNPLGGSKNIQYF
TRBJ2-1 | NA | TRBV14 | NA | TGTGCCAGCAGCCAAGATCAATATAACAGGGTTCGGAATGAGCAGTTCTTC | CASSQDQYNRVRNEQFF
TRBJ2-7 | NA | TRBV6-6 | TRBD2 | TGTGCCAGCAGTTACCGGGGGGGAGAGCAGTACTTC | CASSYRGGEQYF
TRBJ2-7 | NA | TRBV19 | NA | TGTGCCAGTAGTGCCAGTACAGGGATCGAGCAGTACTTC | CASSASTGIEQYF
TRBJ1-5 | NA | TRBV10-3 | NA | TGTGCCATCAGTGCCACCTTGGCACAGGATAGCAATCAGCCCCAGCATTTT | CAISATLAQDSNQPQHF
TRBJ2-5 | NA | TRBV11-2 | NA | TGTGCCAGCAGCTTCCTCGGGGGCCAAGAGACCCAGTACTTC | CASSFLGGQETQYF
TRBJ1-1 | NA | TRBV7-9 | TRBD1 | TGTGCCAGCAGCATCCCCCCGGGACAGGGATTAGTTGAAGCTTTCTTT | CASSIPPGQGLVEAFF
TRBJ1-1 | NA | TRBV6-5 | NA | TGTGCCACCATGCATGGGGGGGCCCAGAACACTGAAGCTTTCTTT | CATMHGGAQNTEAFF
TRBJ2-7 | once | TRBV28 | NA | TGTGCCAGCAGTCAGGGATTGTTCCGCTACGAGCAGTACTTC | CASSQGLFRYEQYF
TRBJ1-1 | NA | TRBV2 | NA | TGTGCCAGCATTCAACAGGGGAACACTGAAGCTTTCTTT | CASIQQGNTEAFF
TRBJ2-7 | NA | TRBV7-9 | NA | TGTGCCAGCAGCTTAGGGGCAGGGGCCGAGCAGTACTTC | CASSLGAGAEQYF
TRBJ1-2 | NA | TRBV9 | NA | TGTGCCAGCAGCGACCGGGACATAGGCTATGGCTACACCTTC | CASSDRDIGYGYTF
TRBJ1-6 | NA | TRBV18 | NA | TGTGCCAGCTCACCCTCAGGGTCGGCAGGGGATCTTTCACCCCTCCACTTT | CASSPSGSAGDLSPLHF
TRBJ1-2 | NA | TRBV5-5 | NA | TGTGCCAGCAGCCTCGGGACATCCGGCGGCTACACCTTC | CASSLGTSGGYTF
TRBJ2-3 | few | TRBV2 | NA | TGTGCCAGCACTAGCGCTCCCACAGATACGCAGTATTTT | CASTSAPTDTQYF
TRBJ1-1 | NA | TRBV5-6 | NA | TGTGCCAGCAGCTTGGCCGGTGAGACTGAAGCTTTCTTT | CASSLAGETEAFF
TRBJ2-1 | NA | TRBV11-1 | TRBD2 | TGTGCCAGCAGCTTAGATCTAGCGGGAAACAATGAGCAGTTCTTC | CASSLDLAGNNEQFF
TRBJ2-7 | few | TRBV5-6 | TRBD1 | TGTGCCAGCAGCTTCTCTGCGACAGGGATCTACGAGCAGTACTTC | CASSFSATGIYEQYF
TRBJ1-4 | NA | TRBV6-5 | NA | TGTGCCAGCAGAGCGACCGCTTCGGGTGAAAAACTGTTTTTT | CASRATASGEKLFF